Below are 25 T cell receptor beta chains sequenced from a single sample in a study of blood T cell repertoires in COVID-19 (TCRdb year 2020). The method was the immunoSEQ multiplex PCR assay. TCRdb limited this immuneACCESS table to in-frame rearrangements with V and J called. A share of clones is missing; checked studies link under half to unresolved V genes, and the rest is unexplained. The sample table holds 200,000 or so clones, of which around 84% were seen once. The top ten clonotypes cover around 2% of the sample. Sample: peripheral blood. Receptors originate from a man in his forties who had recovered from COVID-19.

The V and J genes are TRBV5-6 and TRBJ2-7; 9 bases fit TRBD2. This CDR3 has 17 amino acids. V shed 0 bases and J 1 base; nucleotides not matched to a gene: 8. The germline gives CDR1 SGHDT, CDR2 YYEEEE. CDR3 in DNA: TGTGCCAGCAGCTTGGGGTTAGCGGGGGCTATATCCTACGAGCAGTACTTC. Its translation is CASSLGLAGAISYEQYF.

The chain joins TRBV11-3 to TRBJ2-3; 7 nucleotides align to TRBD2. Germline V lookup: CDR1 SGHNT, CDR2 YENEEA. The CDR3 is made up of 15 amino acids. The junction had 2 bases not matched to a gene; V was cut back by 1 base and J by 1 base. CDR3 DNA sequence: TGTGCCAGCAGCTTAGTGAGCGGGGGCACAGATACGCAGTATTTT. It is translated as CASSLVSGGTDTQYF.

In its sample, this clone was seen once. The chain couples TRBV7-9 to TRBJ2-7, with a weak D call TRBD1 (5 bases). Germline CDR1 reads SEHNR; CDR2 reads FQNEAQ (reference sequence). The CDR3 spans 13 residues. Trimming stripped 5 bases from V and 1 base from J, with 9 bases between. The CDR3 region is CASSTDKSYEQYF. DNA for the CDR3: TGTGCCAGCAGCACGGACAAGTCCTACGAGCAGTACTTC.

This clone was seen once. The J gene is TRBJ2-1, the V gene TRBV18; maybe TRBD2 (5 bases). V was cut by 4 bases and J by 6 bases, with 13 bases left in between. The CDR3 spans 14 residues. The germline CDR1 and CDR2 sequences are KGHSH and LQKENI. Here the CDR3 reads CASSLLDYPNEQFF. As DNA, the CDR3 is TGTGCCAGCTCACTACTCGACTACCCCAATGAGCAGTTCTTC.

The chain recombines TRBV5-1 with TRBJ1-2, with 10 positions matching TRBD1. This CDR3 contains 15 residues. Germline CDR1 reads SGHRS; CDR2 reads YFSETQ. With V trimmed by 2 bases and J by 7 bases, 8 bases remained unmatched. This chain's CDR3 is CASSFFETGGSGYTF. The CDR3 region has the DNA TGCGCCAGCAGCTTCTTTGAGACAGGGGGCTCTGGCTACACCTTC.

This clone was seen once. The chain has TRBV10-3 and TRBJ1-4, with D maybe TRBD1 (5 bases). The CDR3 is 13 residues long. The V end was cut by 2 bases, the J end by 10 bases, with 11 bases between. In germline, CDR1 is ENHRY, CDR2 SYGVKD. The chain's CDR3 is CAISEGDGGKLFF. The DNA of the CDR3 is TGTGCCATCAGTGAGGGGGACGGGGGAAAACTGTTTTTT.

Only a few counts were recorded for this clone. The chain links TRBV10-3 to TRBJ2-5, with TRBD2 as a possible D gene (6 bases). The length of the CDR3 is 15 residues. CDR1 is ENHRY, CDR2 SYGVKD, per germline. Trimming pared 6 bases from V and 10 bases from J, leaving 24 bases between. The CDR3 is CAIRAGRDERGGQYF. Here the CDR3 DNA reads TGTGCCATCAGGGCGGGACGCGATGAAAGGGGAGGCCAGTACTTC.

The gene calls are TRBV6-6 and TRBJ2-7; 7 bases map to TRBD1. CDR3 length equals 16 residues. Germline lookup yields CDR1 MNHNY and CDR2 SVGAGI (reference sequence). Unmatched junction bases numbered 7, after V lost 2 bases and J lost 0 bases. The CDR3 bases are TGTGCCAGCAGTTACCCGCCAGACAGGGACTCCTACGAGCAGTACTTC. Protein product: CASSYPPDRDSYEQYF.

The rearrangement links TRBV11-3 to TRBJ2-2; no definite D call. The CDR3 spans 13 residues. The germline V gene has CDR1 SGHNT and CDR2 YENEEA. V was cut by 1 base and J by 5 bases, with 5 bases left in between. CDR3 sequence (DNA): TGTGCCAGCAGCTTAGCCTTTACCGGGGAGCTGTTTTTT. Protein: CASSLAFTGELFF. The complete variable domain, with remaining parts taken from reference TRBV11-3 and TRBJ2-2, reads EAGVVQSPRYKIIEKKQPVAFWCNPISGHNTLYWYLQNLGQGPELLIRYENEEAVDDSQLPKDRFSAERLKGVDSTLKIQPAELGDSAVYLCASSLAFTGELFFGEGSRLTVL.

The chain uses TRBV6-6 and TRBJ1-3; D gene unclear. The CDR3 extends over 15 amino acids. Germline V gene sequence: CDR1 MNHNY, CDR2 SVGAGI (reference sequence). V was clipped by 7 bases and J by 4 bases, with 17 bases between them. This chain's CDR3 is CASTLSNSFGNTIYF. The CDR3 nucleotides are TGTGCCAGCACCCTCTCTAACAGTTTCGGAAACACCATATATTTT.

This clone was seen a handful of times. The chain couples TRBV11-3 to TRBJ1-3, with D unclear. Germline lookup yields CDR1 SGHNT and CDR2 YENEEA. Trimming left V 2 bases short and J 2 bases short, with 10 bases between. The CDR3 extends over 15 amino acids. CDR3 protein: CASSLRPSPGNTIYF. In DNA, the CDR3 is TGTGCCAGCAGCTTACGTCCCAGTCCTGGAAACACCATATATTTT.

The rearrangement joins TRBV4-3 to TRBJ2-7; the match to TRBD1 covers 12 bases. Germline CDR1 is LGHNA and CDR2 is YSLEER. The V segment lost 4 bases and the J segment 1 base; nucleotides outside the gene matches: 8. CDR3 length equals 17 residues. CDR3 residues: CASSRSPGQGASYEQYF. The CDR3 nucleotides are TGCGCCAGCAGCCGGTCTCCGGGACAGGGGGCTTCCTACGAGCAGTACTTC.

The rearrangement joins TRBV18 to TRBJ1-6; 7 bases match TRBD1. In germline, CDR1 is KGHSH, CDR2 LQKENI. This CDR3 spans 17 amino acids. The ends lost 3 bases at V and 5 bases at J; junction bases unmatched: 10. The CDR3: CASSPLPGQRNNSPLHF. Here the CDR3 DNA reads TGTGCCAGCTCACCGCTTCCGGGACAGCGGAATAATTCACCCCTCCACTTT.

The CDR3 sequence: CATSRVGGDEAFF. In nucleotides, the CDR3 is TGTGCCACCAGCAGAGTTGGGGGGGATGAAGCTTTCTTT. The rearrangement links TRBV15 to TRBJ1-1, with D possibly matching TRBD1 (5 bases). Trimming took 1 base from V and 7 from J, leaving 10 bases between them. Germline lookup yields CDR1 LNHNV and CDR2 YYDKDF (reference sequence). The CDR3 extends over 13 amino acids.

V is TRBV4-1 and J is TRBJ2-2; D is unresolved. CDR3 size: 15 residues. CDR1 MGHRA and CDR2 YSYEKL come from the germline V gene. The ends were cut back, 1 base at V and 6 bases at J, with 12 bases in the middle. Here the CDR3 DNA reads TGCGCCAGCAGCCAAGCCCTCCCATTAGCCGGGGAGCTGTTTTTT. Translation gives CASSQALPLAGELFF.

The chain recombines TRBV19 with TRBJ1-3; D is perhaps TRBD1 (5 bases). Deletions cut 1 base from V and 2 bases from J, with 21 bases between. Germline CDR1 and CDR2: LNHDA and SQIVND (reference sequence). There are 19 residues in the CDR3. Here the CDR3 reads CASSIAYGAGPVAGNTIYF. DNA for the CDR3: TGTGCCAGTAGTATAGCTTACGGCGCGGGACCGGTGGCTGGAAACACCATATATTTT.

This clone was recorded a few times. V is TRBV30 and J is TRBJ1-2; D might be TRBD1 (6 bases). Trimming cost V 5 bases and J 5 bases, with 15 bases left between them. The germline gives CDR1 GTSNPN, CDR2 SVGIG (reference sequence). The CDR3 covers 13 residues. CDR3 sequence: CAWSWTVSYGYTF. DNA of the CDR3: TGTGCCTGGTCTTGGACAGTCTCGTATGGCTACACCTTC. Supplemented by reference TRBV30 and TRBJ1-2, the full variable domain reads SQTIHQWPATLVQPVGSPLSLECTVEGTSNPNLYWYRQAAGRGLQLLFYSVGIGQISSEVPQNLSASRPQDRQFILSSKKLLLSDSGFYLCAWSWTVSYGYTFGSGTRLTVV.

The gene calls are TRBV27 and TRBJ2-1; 12 nucleotides align to TRBD2. The germline CDR1 and CDR2 sequences are MNHEY and SMNVEV (reference sequence). The CDR3 covers 16 residues. The ends lost 3 bases at V and 7 bases at J; junction bases unmatched: 7. This chain's CDR3 is CASSFETSGGRNEQFF. The CDR3 DNA reads TGTGCCAGCAGTTTTGAGACTAGCGGGGGTAGGAATGAGCAGTTCTTC.

The chain joins TRBV12-3 or TRBV12-4 to TRBJ1-1; D ambiguous. The CDR3 is 11 residues long. V dropped 7 bases and J dropped 8 bases, with 11 bases sitting between them. The CDR3 spells CASTLAGEAFF. The CDR3 DNA is TGTGCCAGCACTCTGGCGGGAGAAGCTTTCTTT.

The rearrangement uses TRBV5-4 and TRBJ2-1; the match to TRBD2 covers 13 bases. The J segment lost 7 bases and the V segment lost 3 bases, leaving 4 bases of the junction unmatched. The CDR3 sequence is 15 residues long. Germline V lookup: CDR1 SGHNT, CDR2 YYREEE (reference sequence). The DNA of the CDR3 is TGTGCCAGCAGCTCGAGGACTAGCGGGAGTAATGAGCAGTTCTTC. Protein product: CASSSRTSGSNEQFF.

The chain links TRBV9 to TRBJ2-1; D remains ambiguous. Germline V gene data show CDR1 as SGDLS and CDR2 as YYNGEE. This CDR3 contains 15 residues. The V end lost 0 bases, the J end lost 6 bases, and 13 bases lay between the germline ends. The CDR3 DNA is TGTGCCAGCAGCGTAGGTCTAGGAGCTTTCAATGAGCAGTTCTTC. Translated: CASSVGLGAFNEQFF.

V and J are TRBV5-6 and TRBJ2-1; 7 nucleotides align to TRBD2. The CDR3 has 14 residues. V lost 3 bases, J lost 5 bases, and 5 bases stayed unmatched. The germline V gene has CDR1 SGHDT and CDR2 YYEEEE. The CDR3 spells CASSSGTKHNEQFF. The CDR3 nucleotides are TGTGCCAGCAGCTCCGGGACTAAACACAATGAGCAGTTCTTC.

V usage is TRBV19 and J usage is TRBJ1-4; 9 bases agree with TRBD1. The germline gives CDR1 LNHDA, CDR2 SQIVND (reference sequence). This CDR3 spans 15 amino acids. V gave up 0 bases and J gave up 5 bases; unmatched junction bases: 1. The CDR3: CASSIEDRGNEKLFF. CDR3 DNA: TGTGCCAGTAGTATAGAAGACAGGGGGAATGAAAAACTGTTTTTT.

The chain recombines TRBV2 with TRBJ2-2; TRBD2 agrees at 7 bases. V lost 5 bases and J lost 1; bases outside the gene matches: 4. The CDR3 consists of 15 residues. Germline CDR1 and CDR2: SNHLY and FYNNEI. The CDR3 here is CASSLSSGNTGELFF. The CDR3 nucleotides are TGTGCCAGCAGTTTGTCTAGCGGGAACACCGGGGAGCTGTTTTTT.

The chain links TRBV6-5 to TRBJ1-4; a weak D match, TRBD1 (5 bases). Germline V gene lookup returns CDR1 MNHEY and CDR2 SVGAGI. Between the trimmed V and J ends, which lost 0 bases and 10 bases, there was a span of 15 bases. The CDR3 covers 15 residues. The CDR3: CASSYSAWLGGKLFF. The CDR3 bases are TGTGCCAGCAGTTACTCAGCATGGTTGGGGGGAAAACTGTTTTTT.